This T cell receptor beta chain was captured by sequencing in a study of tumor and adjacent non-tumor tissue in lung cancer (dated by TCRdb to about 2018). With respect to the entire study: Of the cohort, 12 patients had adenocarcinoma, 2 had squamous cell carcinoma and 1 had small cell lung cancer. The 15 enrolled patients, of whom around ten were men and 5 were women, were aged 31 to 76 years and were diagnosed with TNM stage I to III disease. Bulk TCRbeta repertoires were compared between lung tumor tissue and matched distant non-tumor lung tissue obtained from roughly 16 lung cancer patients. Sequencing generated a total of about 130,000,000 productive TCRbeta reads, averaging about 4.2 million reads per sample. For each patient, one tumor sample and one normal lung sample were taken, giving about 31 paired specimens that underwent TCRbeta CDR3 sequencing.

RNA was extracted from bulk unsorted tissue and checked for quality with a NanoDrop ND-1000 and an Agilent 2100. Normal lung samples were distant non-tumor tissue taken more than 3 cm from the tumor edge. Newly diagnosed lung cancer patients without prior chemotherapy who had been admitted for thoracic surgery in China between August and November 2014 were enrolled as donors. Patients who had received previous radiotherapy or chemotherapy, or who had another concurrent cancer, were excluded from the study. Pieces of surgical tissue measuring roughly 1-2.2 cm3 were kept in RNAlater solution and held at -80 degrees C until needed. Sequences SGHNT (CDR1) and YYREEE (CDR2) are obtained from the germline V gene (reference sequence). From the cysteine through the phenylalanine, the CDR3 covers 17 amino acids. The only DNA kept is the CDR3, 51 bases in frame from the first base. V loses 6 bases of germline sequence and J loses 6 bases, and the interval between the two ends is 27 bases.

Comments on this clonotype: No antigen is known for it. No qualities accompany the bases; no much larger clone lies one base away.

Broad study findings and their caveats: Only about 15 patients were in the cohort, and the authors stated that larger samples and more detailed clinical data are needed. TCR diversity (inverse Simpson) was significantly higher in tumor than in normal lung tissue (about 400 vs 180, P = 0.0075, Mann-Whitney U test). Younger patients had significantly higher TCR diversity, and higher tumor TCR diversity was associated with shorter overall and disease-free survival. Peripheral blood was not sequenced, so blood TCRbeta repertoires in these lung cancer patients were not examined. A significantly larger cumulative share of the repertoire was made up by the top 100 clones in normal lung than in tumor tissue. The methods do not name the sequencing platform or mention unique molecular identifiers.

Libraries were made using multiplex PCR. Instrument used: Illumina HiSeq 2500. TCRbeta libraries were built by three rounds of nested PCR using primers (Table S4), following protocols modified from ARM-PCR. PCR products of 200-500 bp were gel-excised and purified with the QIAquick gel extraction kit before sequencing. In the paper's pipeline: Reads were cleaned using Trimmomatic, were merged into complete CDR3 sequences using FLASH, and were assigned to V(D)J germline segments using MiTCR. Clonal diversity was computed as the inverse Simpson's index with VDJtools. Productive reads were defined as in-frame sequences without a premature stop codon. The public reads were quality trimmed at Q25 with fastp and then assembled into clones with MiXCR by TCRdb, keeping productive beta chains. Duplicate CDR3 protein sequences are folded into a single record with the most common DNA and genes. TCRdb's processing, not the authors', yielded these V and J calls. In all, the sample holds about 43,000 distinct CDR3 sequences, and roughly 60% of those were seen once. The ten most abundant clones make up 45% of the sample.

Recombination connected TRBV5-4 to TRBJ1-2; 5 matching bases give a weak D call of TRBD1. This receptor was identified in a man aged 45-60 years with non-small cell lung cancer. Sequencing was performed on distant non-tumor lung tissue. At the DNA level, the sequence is TGTGCCAGCATGCTTAGAAACTGGGACTCCTATGGGGATGGCTACACCTTC. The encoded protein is CASMLRNWDSYGDGYTF.